This T cell receptor beta chain derives from a study of pediatric ulcerative colitis. Colonoscopy and blood draw happened at the same time. The study, taken as a whole, reports: All ulcerative colitis patients, but no controls, carried a couple of rectal clonotypes. Clonal expansions reduced rectal repertoire diversity in acute severe colitis.

The CDR3 spans 14 residues. V trimming: 1 base; J trimming: 3 bases; junction bases outside the gene matches: 3. The germline gives CDR1 GTSNPN, CDR2 SVGIG (reference sequence). Using immunoSEQ multiplex PCR, the repertoire was profiled, and TCRdb retains in-frame clones only, with some absent. The profile shows 64,000 or so clones, 77% of them singletons. As to this clone: As yet, its antigen is unknown.

Material for sequencing was blood. This TCR was recovered from a boy aged 5-17 years with moderate ulcerative colitis. The V and J genes are TRBV30 and TRBJ2-7; TRBD2 agrees at 10 bases. CDR3 in amino acids: CAWSASGSVYEQYF. CDR3 nucleotide sequence: TGTGCCTGGAGTGCTAGCGGGAGTGTCTACGAGCAGTACTTC.